These 26 T cell receptor beta chains came from one sample sequenced in a study of regulatory T cells in long-lasting Graves disease. Building the TCR beta libraries relied on iRepertoire HTBI primers, and CDR3 regions underwent Arm-PCR. One entry per CDR3 protein results from TCRdb running MiXCR on the multiplex PCR reads. The table shows about 660,000 distinct CDR3 sequences, with about 32% occurring only once. Time point reported: persistent/refractory GD, antithyroid drugs over 5 years with positive TRAb. RNA from PBMCs was the source of the TCR library. This specimen consisted of peripheral blood mononuclear cells (PBMCs), obtained when the disease was refractory, from a patient treated with antithyroid drugs. These receptors came from a female donor with Graves disease.

The chain carries TRBV7-9 and TRBJ2-1, with 10 bases fitting TRBD2. This CDR3 has 19 amino acids. The germline CDR1 and CDR2 sequences are SEHNR and FQNEAQ (reference sequence). V lost 1 base to trimming and J lost 0 bases; unmatched junction nucleotides: 9. CDR3 in DNA: TGTGCCAGCAGCTTAGGGGGGACTAGCGCGATACCCTCCTACAATGAGCAGTTCTTC. It encodes CASSLGGTSAIPSYNEQFF.

The chain employs TRBV20-1 and TRBJ2-3; TRBD2 matches at 8 bases. This CDR3 is 18 amino acids long. Germline CDR1 is DFQATT and CDR2 is SNEGSKA (reference sequence). Unmatched junction bases numbered 11, after V lost 0 bases and J lost 0 bases. CDR3 DNA sequence: TGCAGTGCTAGAGATTTTGGCGGGAGGAGAAGGAGCACAGATACGCAGTATTTT. It encodes CSARDFGGRRRSTDTQYF.

This clonotype was observed many times. This chain links TRBV2 with TRBJ2-7; a weak D match, TRBD2 (5 bases). In germline, CDR1 is SNHLY, CDR2 FYNNEI. The V and J ends lost 5 bases and 6 bases respectively, with 17 bases between them. The CDR3 length is 14 residues. CDR3: CASSPTELGVEQYF. The DNA for the CDR3 is TGTGCCAGCAGTCCCACGGAGTTGGGAGTCGAGCAGTACTTC.

The chain links TRBV7-9 to TRBJ2-7; 7 bases are a match to TRBD2. The CDR3 runs to 17 residues. The germline V gene encodes CDR1 SEHNR and CDR2 FQNEAQ (reference sequence). The trim removed 4 bases at V and 5 bases at J, leaving 17 bases unmatched. CDR3 residues: CASSSLPGAGRANEQYF. CDR3 bases: TGTGCCAGCAGCTCCCTTCCTGGGGCGGGGAGGGCCAACGAGCAGTACTTC.

This clonotype showed up just once. The chain uses TRBV27 and TRBJ1-4, with 7 bases aligning to TRBD1. This CDR3 contains 13 residues. Germline V gene sequence: CDR1 MNHEY, CDR2 SMNVEV (reference sequence). V shed 5 bases, J shed 6 bases, and the junction held 3 bases outside the gene matches. CDR3 nucleotides: TGTGCCAGCAGTCACGGGACAGATGAAAAACTGTTTTTT. Protein: CASSHGTDEKLFF.

The chain is built from TRBV10-2 and TRBJ1-4, with D possibly matching TRBD1 (5 bases). The length of the CDR3 is 15 residues. V lost 2 bases, J lost 4 bases, and 11 bases lay in between. In germline, CDR1 is WSHSY, CDR2 SAAADI. The CDR3 nucleotides read TGCGCCAGCAGTGAGGGGACGGCGGTTAATGAAAAACTGTTTTTT. This gives the protein CASSEGTAVNEKLFF.

The chain links TRBV5-1 to TRBJ1-1; 9 positions agree with TRBD1. The trim removed 5 bases at V and 1 base at J, leaving 12 bases unmatched. CDR3 length: 17 residues. Germline CDR1 SGHRS, CDR2 YFSETQ. This CDR3 reads CASRRVYRDRANTEAFF. Written as DNA, the CDR3 is TGCGCCAGCAGAAGAGTATACCGGGACAGGGCGAACACTGAAGCTTTCTTT.

The chain uses TRBV5-1 and TRBJ1-1; D call uncertain. Trimming stripped 5 bases from V and 4 bases from J, with 15 bases between. This CDR3 is built from 14 residues. Germline CDR1 SGHRS, CDR2 YFSETQ. The CDR3 loop reads CASSHGRVGTEAFF. The CDR3 region has the DNA TGCGCCAGCAGTCACGGGAGGGTGGGCACTGAAGCTTTCTTT.

The chain is built from TRBV6-1 and TRBJ1-1, with 7 bases aligning to TRBD1. V lost 5 bases, J lost 3 bases, and 9 bases stayed unmatched. The germline V gene has CDR1 MNHNS and CDR2 SASEGT. The CDR3 consists of 15 residues. The CDR3 nucleotides read TGTGCCAGCAGTCCCCTGACAGGGAGAGACACTGAAGCTTTCTTT. Residues: CASSPLTGRDTEAFF.

The chain couples TRBV11-2 to TRBJ2-4, with D tentatively TRBD1 (5 bases). Germline CDR1 SGHAT, CDR2 FQNNGV. The germline V and J ends were trimmed by 5 bases and 2 bases, with 13 bases remaining between them. The CDR3 contains 15 residues. The CDR3 region is CASSPKDSSKNIQYF. As DNA, the CDR3 is TGTGCCAGCAGCCCGAAAGACAGCTCCAAAAACATTCAGTACTTC.

V usage is TRBV7-6 and J usage is TRBJ1-4, with D tentatively TRBD1 (6 bases). From germline, CDR1 is SGHVS and CDR2 FNYEAQ. Between the trimmed V and J ends, which lost 5 bases and 4 bases, there was a span of 17 bases. The CDR3 has 16 amino acids. CDR3: CASSLVRGRNNEKLFF. Here the CDR3 DNA reads TGTGCCAGCAGCCTGGTTCGGGGGCGTAATAATGAAAAACTGTTTTTT.

This chain uses TRBV11-2 with TRBJ1-1; 10 bases map to TRBD1. The CDR3 is 17 residues long. J gave up 2 bases and V 7 bases, and 13 bases lay outside the gene matches. Germline-derived CDR1 and CDR2 are SGHAT and FQNNGV. Here the CDR3 reads CASNSTGTGAPNTEAFF. Here the CDR3 DNA reads TGTGCCAGCAATTCCACCGGGACAGGGGCTCCTAACACTGAAGCTTTCTTT. Together with reference TRBV11-2 and TRBJ1-1, the CDR3 gives the full variable domain: EAGVAQSPRYKIIEKRQSVAFWCNPISGHATLYWYQQILGQGPKLLIQFQNNGVVDDSQLPKDRFSAERLKGVDSTLKIQPAKLEDSAVYLCASNSTGTGAPNTEAFFGQGTRLTVV.

This clonotype showed up many times. The V and J genes are TRBV28 and TRBJ1-4, with 8 bases that match TRBD1. V trimming: 6 bases; J trimming: 8 bases; junction bases outside the gene matches: 5. Germline CDR1 reads MDHEN; CDR2 reads SYDVKM. This CDR3 has 13 residues. CDR3: CASSRGRGEKLFF. CDR3 in DNA: TGTGCCAGCAGCAGGGGGCGCGGGGAAAAACTGTTTTTT.

The table lists this clonotype with a few counts. J is TRBJ2-7 and V is TRBV29-1; D remains unclear. Germline-derived CDR1 and CDR2 are SQVTM and ANQGSEA. The CDR3 runs to 14 residues. Between the trimmed V and J ends, which lost 2 bases and 2 bases, there was a span of 13 bases. This chain's CDR3 is CSVENQDGPYEQYF. The CDR3 DNA reads TGCAGCGTTGAAAACCAGGACGGGCCCTACGAGCAGTACTTC.

This clonotype was found many times. V and J are TRBV28 and TRBJ1-2; D not certain. From germline, CDR1 is MDHEN and CDR2 SYDVKM. The CDR3 is made up of 14 amino acids. V lost 8 bases and J lost 4, with 17 bases in between. CDR3 nucleotide sequence: TGTGCCAGCTCACCAATCCACCGCCTCTATGGCTACACCTTC. Protein: CASSPIHRLYGYTF.

CDR3 in amino acids: CASSPQDEAQYF. The CDR3 region has the DNA TGTGCCAGCAGTCCACAAGACGAAGCGCAGTATTTT. This chain joins TRBV28 and TRBJ2-3; no firm D call. Trimming pared 5 bases from V and 10 bases from J, leaving 13 bases between. CDR3 size: 12 residues. The germline gives CDR1 MDHEN, CDR2 SYDVKM.

This rearrangement joins TRBV20-1 to TRBJ2-3; D call uncertain. The CDR3 covers 18 residues. Germline assignment: CDR1 DFQATT and CDR2 SNEGSKA (reference sequence). Trimming shortened V by 0 bases and J by 1 base, and 20 bases separated the two germline ends. The CDR3 DNA is TGCAGTGCTAGAGATCTAATGAAAGAAAACTACCGCACAGATACGCAGTATTTT. It specifies CSARDLMKENYRTDTQYF.

Of note for this clonotype: A much larger clone differs from this one at a single base, so this may be a read error. The chain is built from TRBV6-2 or TRBV6-3 and TRBJ1-2, with a possible D match to TRBD1 (5 bases). This CDR3 contains 15 residues. The germline V gene encodes CDR1 MNHEY and CDR2 SVGEGT. Trimming cost V 5 bases and J 4 bases, with 17 bases left between them. CDR3 nucleotides: TGTGCCAGCAGTGAAGGTCGGGGCCAGGGCTATGGCTACACCTTC. It encodes CASSEGRGQGYGYTF.

For this clonotype: This clone may be a read error of a much larger clone one base away. In this CDR3 the conserved last residue, phenylalanine or tryptophan, is missing, so a read error is likely. The chain joins TRBV6-2 or TRBV6-3 to TRBJ1-1, with D hard to call. Germline assignment: CDR1 MNHEY and CDR2 SVGEGT. The V gene lost 2 bases and the J gene lost 4 bases, with 23 bases spanning the gap. This CDR3 has 18 residues. This CDR3 reads CASSYPSGVGKGGTEAFL. The CDR3 region has the DNA TGTGCCAGCAGTTACCCGAGCGGGGTGGGAAAAGGTGGCACTGAAGCTTTCCTT.

The chain has TRBV6-5 and TRBJ1-1; 8 bases are shared with TRBD1. The junction had 10 bases not matched to a gene; V was cut back by 2 bases and J by 2 bases. This CDR3 region has 17 residues. The germline V gene encodes CDR1 MNHEY and CDR2 SVGAGI. The CDR3 sequence: CASSYDGGQGVNTEAFF. The CDR3 DNA reads TGTGCCAGCAGTTACGATGGCGGACAGGGAGTCAACACTGAAGCTTTCTTT.

This clonotype was recorded at least ten times. This chain joins TRBV7-9 and TRBJ1-1; no reliable D call. V lost 3 bases, J lost 1 base, and 6 bases lay in between. This CDR3 region has 13 residues. Germline V lookup: CDR1 SEHNR, CDR2 FQNEAQ (reference sequence). The CDR3 region has the DNA TGTGCCAGCAGCTTTCAGTGGAACACTGAAGCTTTCTTT. Its translation: CASSFQWNTEAFF.

This clonotype was seen at least ten times. The rearrangement uses TRBV6-1 and TRBJ1-6, with a weak D call TRBD1 (6 bases). V gave up 6 bases and J gave up 9 bases, with 18 bases separating them. This CDR3 is 15 amino acids long. Germline loops: CDR1 MNHNS, CDR2 SASEGT. The CDR3 DNA reads TGTGCCAGCAGCCCCGGGGACACATCTCGTTCACCCCTCCACTTT. It specifies CASSPGDTSRSPLHF.

The chain employs TRBV5-1 and TRBJ1-1; maybe TRBD1 (6 bases). Trimming shortened V by 0 bases and J by 6 bases, and 18 bases separated the two germline ends. Germline V lookup: CDR1 SGHRS, CDR2 YFSETQ. The CDR3 spans 16 residues. CDR3 in amino acids: CASSLVSGGDGAEAFF. DNA of the CDR3: TGCGCCAGCAGCTTGGTGTCCGGGGGCGATGGCGCTGAAGCTTTCTTT.

The chain uses TRBV5-1 and TRBJ2-2; perhaps TRBD2 as D (6 bases). Trimming removed 0 bases from V and 7 bases from J, with 13 bases in between. This CDR3 region has 15 residues. Germline CDR1 and CDR2: SGHRS and YFSETQ. The CDR3 sequence: CASSLGLDSFGELFF. The CDR3 DNA is TGCGCCAGCAGCTTGGGACTAGACTCTTTCGGGGAGCTGTTTTTT.

This clonotype was recorded at least ten times. V and J are TRBV6-1 and TRBJ2-2; D ambiguous. The CDR3 extends over 12 amino acids. CDR1 and CDR2 from the germline V gene are MNHNS and SASEGT. The germline V and J ends were trimmed by 6 bases and 4 bases, with 6 bases remaining between them. For the CDR3, the DNA is TGTGCCAGCAGAGCCGCCACCGGGGAGCTGTTTTTT. Translation gives CASRAATGELFF.

The chain uses TRBV3-1 and TRBJ2-5; TRBD1 matches 11 bases. V trimming: 1 base; J trimming: 6 bases; junction bases outside the gene matches: 4. Germline CDR1 and CDR2: LGHDT and YNNKEL (reference sequence). This CDR3 is 15 amino acids long. This chain's CDR3 is CASSQGTGGAQTQYF. Written as DNA, the CDR3 is TGTGCCAGCAGCCAAGGGACAGGGGGCGCACAGACCCAGTACTTC.